This T cell receptor (beta chain) stems from a study of identical twins. TCRdb fed the 5' RACE reads into MiXCR, producing one record per CDR3 protein. The sample includes 450,000 or so distinct CDR3 sequences, 14% seen only once; the top ten take approximately 0.52%. Per germline, CDR1 SGHDN and CDR2 FVKESK. The CDR3 spans 18 residues. Germline trimming cut 3 bases from V and 2 bases from J; bases unmatched to any gene: 10. This clonotype was seen ten or more times. Its antigen remains unknown. Study-level points and caveats: The abundant beta clonotypes from cord blood had fewer insertions, and memory repertoires had none of this.

The same data also contributed to another study, on yellow fever vaccine responses in identical twins.

The chain links TRBV14 to TRBJ2-2, with TRBD2 matching over 9 bases. The TCR comes from a woman between 18 and 30 years old in good health. Sequencing input: CD4+ T cells sorted from blood. In DNA, the CDR3 is TGTGCCAGCAGCCACCGCCGTGGGCTAGCGGGAAACACCGGGGAGCTGTTTTTT. It translates to CASSHRRGLAGNTGELFF.